This T cell receptor beta chain was sequenced for a study of CD8+CD57+ T cells in acquired aplastic anemia (dated by TCRdb to 2017 to 2018). Study-wide context: A mean of approximately 3 ug of DNA, ranging from roughly 0.2 to 27.4 ug, was extracted from sorted CD4+ and CD8+ cells. A CD8+CD57+ expansion meant a frequency higher than the mean frequency seen in healthy subjects.

This clonotype occurred many times. Its specific antigen is unknown. Base qualities were left out, and no much larger clone turns up one base away. Broad study findings and their caveats: Over 25 CD8+ CDR3 sequences were found in both patients and controls but appeared to be highly expressed in patients and within the immunodominant clones of the patients. No significant difference in CD8+ Simpson's diversity was found between patients and healthy controls (P=0.060).

TCR beta VDJ combination and CDR3 sequence profiling used genomic DNA as the template. TCR repertoire sequencing was run on an Illumina HiSeq 2000. As for how the authors treated the data: TRBV/TRBJ rearrangement plots, CDR3 size and DJ length profiles, and Simpson's diversity index were used to assess repertoires. Whichever DNA sequence was most abundant in the deep sequencing data was defined as the immunodominant clone. CDR3 amino acid sequences were screened for sharing across subjects and compared with published repertoires and the VDJdb database. The public reads were quality trimmed at Q25 with fastp and then assembled into clones with MiXCR by TCRdb, keeping productive beta chains. Each record represents a unique CDR3 protein, reported with the most common genes and DNA among its rows. Clone size and V and J calls follow TCRdb, not the original study. The sample table holds hundreds of thousands of distinct CDR3 sequences, of which over 25% were seen once. Jointly, the top ten make up 0.8% to 0.85% of the sample.

The patients picked for sequencing were ones in whom flow cytometry had shown an expansion of CD8+CD57+ cells. Severe acquired aplastic anemia was diagnosed in all patients according to International Study of Aplastic Anemia and Agranulocytosis and Camitta criteria. Patients had received no therapy at the time of blood sampling. In this study, sorted CD4+ and CD8+ T cells from the blood of healthy subjects and of severe aplastic anemia patients had their TCR repertoires deep-sequenced. Patients were enrolled in the USA under clinicaltrials.gov protocols 00001620, 01623167, 00001397, 00071045, 00081523 and 00961064. Ficoll-Paque density gradient centrifugation was used to isolate peripheral blood mononuclear cells. CD4+ and CD8+ T cells were sorted by FACS or magnetic beads before DNA extraction. CDR1 and CDR2 are drawn from the germline V gene: SGHTA, FQGNSA. Trimming at the junction amounts to 4 bases on V and 5 bases on J, and the germline ends lie 12 bases apart. Including cysteine and phenylalanine, the CDR3 has 14 amino acids. Solely the CDR3 DNA is kept, with 42 bases framed from the first base.

Sequencing was done on a sample of sorted CD4+, CD8+, or CD8+CD57+ T cells (not recorded which) from PBMCs. This TCR was sampled from a human donor with aplastic anemia. The chain links TRBV7-2 with TRBJ1-5, with TRBD1 as a weak D call on 5 bases. Read as DNA, the sequence is TGTGCCAGCAGCTCCCAGGGAGGGGATCAGCCCCAGCATTTT. Translated, it reads CASSSQGGDQPQHF.